This is a list of T cell receptor beta chains from one sample in a study of monozygotic twins with inflammatory bowel disease. Following a re-call of the 5' RACE reads, TCRdb has one entry per CDR3 protein and lacks DNA. Its table records about 110,000 distinct CDR3 sequences. Sequencing used blood. Receptors originate from a human donor with ulcerative colitis or Crohn's disease, or a healthy co-twin of an affected twin (not recorded which). CDR3s include the opening cysteine and the closing phenylalanine or tryptophan. A row's size may be missing; if present it is once, few, many or a size class.

CDR3aa	v_gene	j_gene	abundance
CASSQDPRPPLHF	TRBV14	TRBJ1-6	.
CASSSGSGLMAYEQYF	TRBV7-9	TRBJ2-7	.
CASSHQSVEQYF	TRBV16	TRBJ2-7	.
CASSQLAGDEQFF	TRBV5-1	TRBJ2-1	.
CSVVLQGTGEQYF	TRBV29-1	TRBJ2-7	.
CASSHRLKMMNTEAFF	TRBV4-2	TRBJ1-1	.
CASSFPGTPQETQYF	TRBV5-4	TRBJ2-5	.
CASSKNRQGMNTEAFF	TRBV5-4	TRBJ1-1	.
CASSPGTVNQPQHF	TRBV7-8	TRBJ1-5	.
CATSDLPGRTYNEQFF	TRBV24-1	TRBJ2-1	.
CSARHLAVTNNEQFF	TRBV20-1	TRBJ2-1	.
CATPSLQGGEGQPQHF	TRBV27	TRBJ1-5	.
CASSPWTSGRVNEQFF	TRBV7-2	TRBJ2-1	.
CASSSSQRGYTF	TRBV7-2	TRBJ1-2	.
CASSSRQINEQFF	TRBV9	TRBJ2-1	.
CSAARPGGGETQYF	TRBV20-1	TRBJ2-5	.
CASSQEEGPTGKLFF	TRBV4-2	TRBJ1-4	.
CASSFRGQETDTQYF	TRBV7-9	TRBJ2-3	.
CASSSLSYNEQFF	TRBV7-8	TRBJ2-1	.
CASSPSGRAYEQYF	TRBV27	TRBJ2-7	.
CATFRDEPYEQYF	TRBV12-3/TRBV12-4	TRBJ2-7	.
CASSLGPRTSYNEQFF	TRBV11-3	TRBJ2-1	.
CASSQVHTPSYEQYF	TRBV3-1	TRBJ2-7	.
CASSPPTTDNSPLHF	TRBV19	TRBJ1-6	.
CSVDTGGDEQFF	TRBV29-1	TRBJ2-1	.
CASSLLAGADTQYF	TRBV7-9	TRBJ2-3	medium-sized
CATSRVPTGTYEQYF	TRBV15	TRBJ2-7	.
CASSFAGISGEQYF	TRBV28	TRBJ2-7	.
CASSRDRFSYNEQFF	TRBV12-3/TRBV12-4	TRBJ2-1	.
CASSYGYSNTGELFF	TRBV27	TRBJ2-2	.
CSVDRTSGDDNEQFF	TRBV29-1	TRBJ2-1	.
CSAGRSGTRVYQPQHF	TRBV20-1	TRBJ1-5	.
CASRDEREWSNEQFF	TRBV7-9	TRBJ2-1	.
CASRGPLPDSPNYGYTF	TRBV12-3/TRBV12-4	TRBJ1-2	.
CASSRWGRDEKLFF	TRBV12-3/TRBV12-4	TRBJ1-4	.
CSVERGSRETQYF	TRBV29-1	TRBJ2-5	.
CASSTGGLYEQYF	TRBV6-1	TRBJ2-7	.
CASSVPGQGFGYTF	TRBV28	TRBJ1-2	.
CASSGDGMNTEAFF	TRBV28	TRBJ1-1	.
CSARLDSYEQYF	TRBV20-1	TRBJ2-7	.
CASSSPVGRSYNEQFF	TRBV28	TRBJ2-1	.
CASSQDYQGHWNIQYF	TRBV4-3	TRBJ2-4	.
CASSPGVSLTQYF	TRBV7-2	TRBJ2-3	.
CASSQPSKIDEQYF	TRBV27	TRBJ2-7	.
CASSYRGLGETDTQYF	TRBV6-2/TRBV6-3	TRBJ2-3	.
CASSILWRVGNQPQHF	TRBV19	TRBJ1-5	.
CASSPRDRVGYEQYF	TRBV12-3/TRBV12-4	TRBJ2-7	.
CASSVGTSGGDTSGANVLTF	TRBV9	TRBJ2-6	.